This T cell receptor (beta chain) was identified during a study of T-cell memory formation after mild COVID-19. Study conclusions and caveats: Clones that shrank (day 15 to 85) were balanced CD4/CD8, whereas later expanders leaned CD4+. Cross-reactive memory appears to have joined, as suggested by some responding clones showing up in pre-infection memory. Mainly CM and EM harbored the contracting CD4+ clones; mainly EMRA harbored the CD8+ ones.

With respect to this clonotype: As yet, its antigen is unknown.

TCRdb passed the 5' RACE reads through MiXCR, listing each CDR3 protein once. The sample has hundreds of thousands of distinct CDR3 sequences; roughly 15% are singletons. J lost 2 bases, V lost 1 base, and 12 bases had no gene match. This CDR3 has 18 amino acids. Germline V lookup: CDR1 MGHRA, CDR2 YSYEKL. The sample taken for sequencing was PBMCs or a T cell subset sorted from them (not recorded which). This sequence joins TRBV4-1 and TRBJ2-3; 7 bases are a match to TRBD1. This receptor was taken from a man aged 18 to 35 who had mild COVID-19 (a few samples of this study predate the infection). Cell type and time point are not known. CDR3 region: CASSQVLTGTESTDTQYF. CDR3 coding DNA: TGCGCCAGCAGCCAAGTCCTTACCGGGACAGAATCCACAGATACGCAGTATTTT.